This T cell receptor (beta chain) was captured by sequencing in a study of T cell responses to AZD1222 COVID-19 vaccine. Overall study findings and caveats: Spike-spanning, vaccine-associated CD4 TCRs were dominant at 160-218 and 743-854. There were mostly white British donors and more females than males, and clonal diversity was possibly underestimated.

This CDR3 is 13 amino acids long. Trimming removed 3 bases at V and 7 bases at J, with 13 bases between. CDR1 is SGHRS and CDR2 is YFSETQ in the germline V gene. Produced via immunoSEQ multiplex PCR; TCRdb's table is partial and in-frame only. Among around 150,000 clones listed, just over 90% were seen once. As regards this clone: Its antigen remains unidentified.

Sequences were derived from peripheral blood, sampled 28 days after the second AZD1222 dose. The origin of this receptor is an adult who received the AZD1222 COVID-19 vaccine. The chain carries TRBV5-1 and TRBJ1-2; possible D gene TRBD1, 6 bases. The DNA for the CDR3 is TGCGCCAGCAGCTCGGGTGGGGGCTCTGGCTACACCTTC. Residues: CASSSGGGSGYTF.